What follows describes a single TCR beta chain. Its target antigen remains unknown. Per-nucleotide qualities are absent, and no much larger clonotype sits a single base away. The sample comes from a study of T-cell memory formation after mild COVID-19 (dated by TCRdb to the early 2020s). About the study as a whole: TCR sequence clusters from the two donors were found to be largely donor specific. In a couple of donors, T-cell clones that expanded and contracted after mild COVID-19 were tracked by sequencing TCRalpha and TCRbeta repertoires over time. The cohort was made up of two young adult volunteers, one female and one male, who were previously healthy.

The sample was run on an Illumina NovaSeq 6000. TCRalpha and TCRbeta cDNA libraries were constructed by 5'RACE with constant-segment primers, with sample barcodes and unique molecular identifiers being introduced. Trizol reagent was used to extract RNA from every sample. Libraries were amplified in two PCR steps, with a second sample barcode and Illumina TruSeq adapters added in the second step. The libraries were sequenced on an Illumina NovaSeq using 2 x 150 bp paired-end reads. For the original study's pipeline: The reads were demultiplexed and collapsed into UMI-guided consensus sequences using migec v1.2.7. Using mixcr v2.1.11, the UMI consensuses were aligned to TRA and TRB V and J templates and assembled into clonotypes. Clonotypes were classified as expanded or contracted when called significant by both edgeR and NoisET, with noise models trained on biological replicates. edgeR calls used a false discovery rate-adjusted p below 0.01 and a log2 fold-change threshold of 1. As an exploratory analysis of dynamics, max-normalized trajectories of the 1000 most abundant clonotypes were examined with PCA combined with hierarchical clustering. The CD4 or CD8 phenotype of responding clones was assigned using the separately sequenced CD4+ and CD8+ repertoires. The raw public data were reprocessed by TCRdb itself: fastp quality trimming at Q25, MiXCR clonotype calling, in-frame beta chains only. Each entry merges the rows of one CDR3 protein and shows their most common DNA and genes. The authors' filters were not applied to this entry. A total of roughly 560,000 distinct CDR3 sequences appear in this sample, roughly 20% of them only once. Around 13% of the sample comes from the top ten.

The germline V gene (reference sequence) provides CDR1 SEHNR and CDR2 FQNEAQ. Reading from cysteine to phenylalanine, the CDR3 counts 16 amino acids. Only the CDR3 DNA is retained, 48 bases long and in frame from the first base. After removal of 5 bases from V and 3 bases from J, the junction retains 8 bases not matched to a gene. Ficoll-Paque density gradient centrifugation was used to isolate PBMCs. Beyond this particular receptor, the publication reports: Some responding clones were found in pre-infection memory, which suggests that pre-existing cross-reactive memory T cells took part in the SARS-CoV-2 response. From day 15 to 85, contracting clones showed balanced CD4/CD8 phenotypes, whereas a second wave of clones that expanded from day 15 to 37 leaned towards CD4+. The study covered only a couple of mild cases, and larger cohorts including severe cases with pre-infection samples were considered necessary. Contracting CD4+ clones were found mainly in CM and EM memory subsets, while CD8+ clones were enriched in EMRA. The second-wave clones that peaked on day 37 were not confirmed to be SARS-CoV-2 specific.

Material for sequencing was PBMCs or a T cell subset sorted from them (not recorded which). This TCR was recovered from an adult woman who had mild COVID-19 (a few samples of this study predate the infection). The sample titles of this study are shuffled in the database, so cell type and time point are left out; the donor was told from shared clones. The receptor chain draws on TRBV7-9 and TRBJ2-1, with 9 bases in between that match TRBD2. The CDR3 here reads CASSHRAGGHYNEQFF. Here is the DNA: TGTGCCAGCAGCCACCGAGCGGGAGGCCACTACAATGAGCAGTTCTTC.